These 5 T cell receptor beta chains came from one sample sequenced in a study of blood T cell repertoires in COVID-19. TCRdb's copy holds only in-frame clones and misses some; the assay was immunoSEQ multiplex PCR. The sample holds 210,000 or so clones, roughly 80% seen once. The source material was peripheral blood. The receptors derive from a woman older than 75 with acute or convalescent COVID-19.

The chain carries TRBV9 and TRBJ1-4; tentatively, D is TRBD1 (5 bases). V lost 3 bases and J lost 1, with 10 bases in between. Germline CDR1 and CDR2: SGDLS and YYNGEE. This CDR3 is built from 15 residues. This CDR3 is CASSEGSGTNEKLFF. CDR3 sequence (DNA): TGTGCCAGCAGCGAGGGGTCGGGAACTAATGAAAAACTGTTTTTT.

The V call is TRBV10-3, the J call TRBJ1-3, with D possibly being TRBD1 (5 bases). The CDR3 sequence is 12 residues long. Trimming removed 7 bases from V and 1 base from J, with 5 bases in between. Germline assignment: CDR1 ENHRY and CDR2 SYGVKD. The CDR3 loop reads CAITGSGNTIYF. The CDR3 DNA is TGTGCCATCACAGGGTCTGGAAACACCATATATTTT.

The V gene is TRBV24-1, the J gene TRBJ2-1, with a weak D call TRBD1 (6 bases). The V and J ends lost 4 bases and 1 base respectively, with 16 bases between them. This CDR3 comprises 17 residues. From germline, CDR1 is KGHDR and CDR2 SFDVKD. The CDR3 DNA is TGTGCCACCAGTGAAGGGGGTGGGGGCCTTTCCTACAATGAGCAGTTCTTC. Its protein is CATSEGGGGLSYNEQFF.

The DNA of the CDR3 is TGTGCCTGGAGCGGGGTCCAATCGGGGGGGCGCTACGAGCAGTACTTC. As protein: CAWSGVQSGGRYEQYF. The V call is TRBV30, the J call TRBJ2-7; 8 bases map to TRBD2. Trimming removed 3 bases from V and 3 bases from J; junction bases left unmatched: 13. The length of the CDR3 is 16 residues. CDR1 is GTSNPN, CDR2 SVGIG, per germline (reference sequence). Drawing the rest from reference TRBV30 and TRBJ2-7, the complete variable domain is SQTIHQWPATLVQPVGSPLSLECTVEGTSNPNLYWYRQAAGRGLQLLFYSVGIGQISSEVPQNLSASRPQDRQFILSSKKLLLSDSGFYLCAWSGVQSGGRYEQYFGPGTRLTVT.

The V call is TRBV24-1, the J call TRBJ1-1; D gene uncertain. Trimming left V 6 bases short and J 2 bases short, with 12 bases between. The germline CDR1 and CDR2 sequences are KGHDR and SFDVKD. CDR3 length: 14 amino acids. The chain's CDR3 is CATSPITSNTEAFF. Written as DNA, the CDR3 is TGTGCCACCAGTCCTATTACCTCCAACACTGAAGCTTTCTTT.